This is a list of T cell receptor beta chains from one sample in a study of T-cell reconstitution after alpha-beta-depleted transplantation in children. TCRdb used MiXCR to reprocess the PCR reads, holding one entry per CDR3 protein. Of roughly 17,000 distinct CDR3 sequences listed, around 11% are singletons. The starting material was PBMCs, mostly from graft donor cells, obtained 180 days after TCRalphabeta/CD19-depleted stem cell transplant. The receptor source for this set is a boy less than two years old who had a stem cell transplant for Wiskott-Aldrich syndrome, so the T cells may come from the graft donor. Each CDR3 is given with its conserved first and last residue. The D gene is left open where the match is weak. Some rows mark clone size as missing; the rest say once, few, many or name a class of expanded clone.

cdr3_aa: CASSPGTSGGWFDTDTQYF; cdr3_nt: TGTGCCAGCAGCCCCGGGACTAGCGGGGGGTGGTTTGACACAGATACGCAGTATTTT; v_call: TRBV27; j_call: TRBJ2-3; d_call: TRBD2; clone_size: medium-sized
cdr3_aa: CASSLGEGSYEQYF; cdr3_nt: TGCGCCAGCAGCTTAGGGGAGGGCTCCTACGAGCAGTACTTC; v_call: TRBV5-1; j_call: TRBJ2-7; d_call: TRBD2; clone_size: few
cdr3_aa: CASSYGGRARSPLHF; cdr3_nt: TGTGCCAGCAGTTACGGAGGCAGGGCGAGGTCACCCCTCCACTTT; v_call: TRBV6-5; j_call: TRBJ1-6; d_call: .; clone_size: few
cdr3_aa: CASSRRTGELFF; cdr3_nt: TGCGCCAGCAGCCGCCGAACAGGGGAGCTGTTTTTT; v_call: TRBV4-1; j_call: TRBJ2-2; d_call: .; clone_size: .
cdr3_aa: CASSYGQGSDTQYF; cdr3_nt: TGCGCCAGCAGTTACGGACAGGGCTCAGATACGCAGTATTTT; v_call: TRBV5-1; j_call: TRBJ2-3; d_call: TRBD1; clone_size: .
cdr3_aa: CASSLGDREYQYF; cdr3_nt: TGCGCCAGCAGCTTGGGGGACAGGGAATACCAGTACTTC; v_call: TRBV5-1; j_call: TRBJ2-5; d_call: TRBD1; clone_size: few
cdr3_aa: CATSMVARLSTDTQYF; cdr3_nt: TGTGCCACCAGCATGGTCGCTCGCCTTAGCACAGATACGCAGTATTTT; v_call: TRBV27; j_call: TRBJ2-3; d_call: .; clone_size: .
cdr3_aa: CASNPFTDTQYF; cdr3_nt: TGTGCCAGCAACCCCTTCACAGATACGCAGTATTTT; v_call: TRBV7-2; j_call: TRBJ2-3; d_call: .; clone_size: many
cdr3_aa: CSARDHAGGSYEQYF; cdr3_nt: TGCAGTGCTAGAGATCATGCGGGAGGCTCCTACGAGCAGTACTTC; v_call: TRBV20-1; j_call: TRBJ2-7; d_call: TRBD2; clone_size: few
cdr3_aa: CASSLGTSHYEQYF; cdr3_nt: TGTGCCAGCAGCTTAGGGACTAGCCACTACGAGCAGTACTTC; v_call: TRBV7-9; j_call: TRBJ2-7; d_call: TRBD2; clone_size: few
cdr3_aa: CASSSHGNTNTGELFF; cdr3_nt: TGCGCCAGCAGCTCCCACGGAAACACGAACACCGGGGAGCTGTTTTTT; v_call: TRBV5-1; j_call: TRBJ2-2; d_call: .; clone_size: few
cdr3_aa: CASSQVGSHGYTF; cdr3_nt: TGTGCCAGCAGCCAAGTAGGCAGCCACGGCTACACCTTC; v_call: TRBV3-1; j_call: TRBJ1-2; d_call: .; clone_size: .
cdr3_aa: CASSLSHQETQYF; cdr3_nt: TGTGCCAGCAGCTTGAGTCATCAAGAGACCCAGTACTTC; v_call: TRBV11-2; j_call: TRBJ2-5; d_call: .; clone_size: .
cdr3_aa: CAVRQVQGNTEAFF; cdr3_nt: TGTGCCGTTCGACAGGTCCAAGGGAACACTGAAGCTTTCTTT; v_call: TRBV10-3; j_call: TRBJ1-1; d_call: .; clone_size: many
cdr3_aa: CASSPWASGITDTQYF; cdr3_nt: TGTGCCAGCAGCCCCTGGGCTAGCGGAATCACAGATACGCAGTATTTT; v_call: TRBV3-1; j_call: TRBJ2-3; d_call: TRBD2; clone_size: few
cdr3_aa: CSPTTPSGSILYEQYF; cdr3_nt: TGCAGTCCAACTACCCCTAGCGGGAGTATACTCTACGAGCAGTACTTC; v_call: TRBV20-1; j_call: TRBJ2-7; d_call: TRBD2; clone_size: .
cdr3_aa: CASSPVDNQPQHF; cdr3_nt: TGTGCCAGCTCACCGGTAGACAATCAGCCCCAGCATTTT; v_call: TRBV18; j_call: TRBJ1-5; d_call: .; clone_size: .
cdr3_aa: CASSPRVINYGYTF; cdr3_nt: TGTGCCAGCAGCCCCAGGGTTATTAACTATGGCTACACCTTC; v_call: TRBV3-1; j_call: TRBJ1-2; d_call: .; clone_size: .
cdr3_aa: CASSPGTQETQYF; cdr3_nt: TGTGCCAGCAGCCCAGGGACACAAGAGACCCAGTACTTC; v_call: TRBV7-9; j_call: TRBJ2-5; d_call: .; clone_size: .
cdr3_aa: CSVQGTGMQFF; cdr3_nt: TGCAGCGTCCAGGGTACGGGTATGCAGTTCTTC; v_call: TRBV29-1; j_call: TRBJ2-1; d_call: .; clone_size: many
cdr3_aa: CAWSPPGPFF; cdr3_nt: TGTGCCTGGAGTCCGCCGGGACCTTTCTTT; v_call: TRBV30; j_call: TRBJ1-1; d_call: .; clone_size: .
cdr3_aa: CASSLGRDPAYNEQFF; cdr3_nt: TGTGCCAGCAGCTTAGGCCGGGACCCCGCGTACAATGAGCAGTTCTTC; v_call: TRBV13; j_call: TRBJ2-1; d_call: .; clone_size: .